The 28 T cell receptor beta chains reported below all come from one sample, sequenced in a study of cytomegalovirus exposure and HLA in healthy donors (dated by TCRdb to between 2016 and 2019). The library was made by the immunoSEQ multiplex PCR assay. A mixture of 60 forward primers for TCR Vbeta segments and 13 reverse primers for TCR Jbeta segments was used in the multiplex PCR. The immuneACCESS repertoire file appears here via TCRdb, limited to in-frame rearrangements. These files lack a portion of the clones; in checked studies, under half of the deficit traces to unresolved V genes, and the cause of the others is not known. Here the sample has approximately 170,000 clones; more than 70% occur a single time. The ten largest clones represent 1.5% of the sample. The sample consisted of PBMCs. Receptors were obtained from a male donor in good health and CMV-seronegative.

This chain connects TRBV11-3 to TRBJ1-3; D perhaps matches TRBD1 (6 bases). The CDR3 contains 16 residues. Germline V CDR1 and CDR2: SGHNT, YENEEA. Deletions cut 4 bases from V and 3 bases from J, with 16 bases between. The CDR3 loop is CASSSGQTDSGNTIYF. CDR3 DNA: TGTGCCAGCAGCTCCGGACAGACGGACAGTGGAAACACCATATATTTT.

Remarks on this clone: An end of the junction differs from the germline gene, which may be a read error. The V call is TRBV6-1, the J call TRBJ1-4, with unresolved D. CDR3 length: 14 amino acids. Germline CDR1 and CDR2: MNHNS and SASEGT. CDR3 loop: CVSSERAANEKLFF. CDR3 DNA: TGTGTCAGCAGTGAGAGGGCGGCTAATGAAAAACTGTTTTTT.

The CDR3 bases are TGTGCCAGCAGCTTATGGGCAGGGGGATCAGATACGCAGTATTTT. Protein: CASSLWAGGSDTQYF. V gene TRBV7-9 combines with J gene TRBJ2-3; 7 positions agree with TRBD1. The CDR3 sequence is 15 residues long. The trim removed 2 bases at V and 4 bases at J, leaving 6 bases unmatched. Germline-derived CDR1 and CDR2 are SEHNR and FQNEAQ (reference sequence).

This clone showed up just a few times. The J gene is TRBJ1-1, the V gene TRBV7-3; 8 bases match TRBD1. The CDR3 runs 14 residues. Germline CDR1 SGHTA, CDR2 FQGTGA. V dropped 2 bases and J dropped 8; count of bases not matched to a gene: 7. The CDR3 nucleotides are TGTGCCAGCAGCTTAGACAGGGGCCTGGGGGAAGCTTTCTTT. It codes for CASSLDRGLGEAFF. The variable domain in full, completed from reference TRBV7-3 and TRBJ1-1, reads GAGVSQTPSNKVTEKGKYVELRCDPISGHTALYWYRQSLGQGPEFLIYFQGTGAADDSGLPNDRFFAVRPEGSVSTLKIQRTERGDSAVYLCASSLDRGLGEAFFGQGTRLTVV.

DNA of the CDR3: TGTGCCAGCAGCGGTGGGAGACCGGTAAACACCATATATTTT. It encodes CASSGGRPVNTIYF. The chain combines TRBV13 with TRBJ1-3; D is ambiguous. Germline V gene sequence: CDR1 PRHDT, CDR2 FYEKMQ (reference sequence). The CDR3 loop spans 14 amino acids. V was shortened by 5 bases and J by 6 bases, with 14 bases between the two germline ends. Filled out from reference TRBV13 and TRBJ1-3, the complete variable domain reads AAGVIQSPRHLIKEKRETATLKCYPIPRHDTVYWYQQGPGQDPQFLISFYEKMQSDKGSIPDRFSAQQFSDYHSELNMSSLELGDSALYFCASSGGRPVNTIYFGEGSWLTVV.

CDR3 in DNA: TGTGCCAGCTCACCACCGCGACAAATTTCCTATAATTCACCCCTCCACTTT. This sequence encodes CASSPPRQISYNSPLHF. The chain joins TRBV18 to TRBJ1-6; D gene unclear. This CDR3 spans 17 amino acids. V was trimmed by 0 bases and J by 1 base, leaving 10 bases between them. CDR1 is KGHSH and CDR2 is LQKENI in the germline V gene.

The rearrangement joins TRBV11-2 to TRBJ2-7, with 7 bases fitting TRBD1. The CDR3 runs to 17 residues. J was trimmed by 3 bases and V by 3 bases; bases with no gene match: 14. CDR1 and CDR2 from the germline V gene are SGHAT and FQNNGV. The CDR3 DNA reads as TGTGCCAGCAGCTTTAGAGGCCGGGACAGTACCTACTACGAGCAGTACTTC. Its protein is CASSFRGRDSTYYEQYF.

This clone has only a few counts. The rearrangement uses TRBV5-1 and TRBJ2-7, with 8 nucleotides matching TRBD1. This CDR3 is 17 amino acids long. Germline V gene data show CDR1 as SGHRS and CDR2 as YFSETQ. Trimming removed 0 bases from V and 2 bases from J; junction bases left unmatched: 10. CDR3 sequence (DNA): TGCGCCAGCAGCTTGGGGGGGGCAGGACAGGGAGCCTACGAGCAGTACTTC. Translating gives CASSLGGAGQGAYEQYF.

This clone was seen a handful of times. V usage is TRBV6-1 and J usage is TRBJ1-5; 8 nucleotides line up with TRBD1. Germline values: CDR1 MNHNS, CDR2 SASEGT. This CDR3 has 16 residues. With 2 bases clipped from V and 2 bases from J, the junction kept 5 bases outside the gene matches. CDR3 protein: CASSEIAGQGNQPQHF. The CDR3 nucleotides are TGTGCCAGCAGTGAAATTGCGGGACAGGGCAATCAGCCCCAGCATTTT.

The chain recombines TRBV7-2 with TRBJ1-3; the match to TRBD1 covers 9 bases. V dropped 1 base and J dropped 4; count of bases not matched to a gene: 8. The CDR3 is made up of 17 amino acids. Germline CDR1 reads SGHTA; CDR2 reads FQGNSA. CDR3 amino acids: CASSLVETGGSGNTIYF. The DNA of the CDR3 is TGTGCCAGCAGCTTAGTTGAGACAGGGGGTTCAGGAAACACCATATATTTT.

The chain is built from TRBV5-6 and TRBJ1-1; D is uncertain. CDR1 is SGHDT and CDR2 is YYEEEE in the germline V gene. V was clipped by 7 bases and J by 6 bases, with 16 bases between them. This CDR3 has 13 residues. This CDR3 reads CASGPRGSAEAFF. The CDR3 coding sequence is TGTGCCAGCGGCCCTCGGGGTTCGGCTGAAGCTTTCTTT.

J is TRBJ1-4 and V is TRBV4-1; 9 nucleotides align to TRBD1. J gave up 4 bases and V 1 base, and 1 base lay outside the gene matches. Germline-derived CDR1 and CDR2 are MGHRA and YSYEKL. This CDR3 has 15 residues. The CDR3 spells CASSQAGQGNEKLFF. CDR3 coding DNA: TGCGCCAGCAGCCAAGCGGGACAGGGTAATGAAAAACTGTTTTTT.

Note on this clone: Its ends do not fully match the called genes, so a read error is possible. J is TRBJ1-1 and V is TRBV19, with TRBD1 identical over 7 bases. Germline loops: CDR1 LNHDA, CDR2 SQIVND (reference sequence). The CDR3 spans 11 residues. The CDR3 sequence is CASKTGPETFF. Written as DNA, the CDR3 is TGTGCCAGTAAGACAGGGCCTGAAACTTTCTTT. The entire variable domain, with the rest obtained from reference TRBV19 and TRBJ1-1, is as follows: DGGITQSPKYLFRKEGQNVTLSCEQNLNHDAMYWYRQDPGQGLRLIYYSQIVNDFQKGDIAEGYSVSREKKESFPLTVTSAQKNPTAFYLCASKTGPETFFGQGTRLTVV.

The chain joins TRBV5-8 to TRBJ1-2; 8 bases fit TRBD1. Germline trimming cut 3 bases from V and 8 bases from J; bases unmatched to any gene: 9. CDR3 length equals 14 residues. The germline gives CDR1 SGHTS, CDR2 YDEGEE. The CDR3 DNA reads as TGTGCCAGCAGCTCGAGACGGACAGGGACGGGCTACACCTTC. Amino acids: CASSSRRTGTGYTF.

The chain carries TRBV7-8 and TRBJ2-5, with TRBD2 as a possible D gene (6 bases). Trimming pared 5 bases from V and 0 bases from J, leaving 10 bases between. Germline lookup yields CDR1 SGHVS and CDR2 FQNEAQ. The CDR3 covers 14 residues. The CDR3 reads CASSPSGYQETQYF. The CDR3 DNA reads TGTGCCAGCAGCCCGAGCGGGTACCAAGAGACCCAGTACTTC.

The sample holds many counts of this clone. The chain uses TRBV6-4 and TRBJ2-2; 11 bases match TRBD2. This CDR3 comprises 15 residues. Looked up from germline, CDR1 is MRHNA and CDR2 is SNTAGT. J was trimmed by 4 bases and V by 3 bases; bases with no gene match: 1. The CDR3 reads CASSDTSGSTGELFF. The CDR3 DNA follows: TGTGCCAGCAGTGATACTAGCGGGAGCACCGGGGAGCTGTTTTTT.

Only one count was recorded for this clone. CDR3 region: CASSLVGQGTDTQYF. As DNA, the CDR3 is TGTGCCAGCAGCTTAGTGGGACAGGGCACAGATACGCAGTATTTT. The chain has TRBV7-2 and TRBJ2-3; 8 nucleotides align to TRBD1. The CDR3 loop spans 15 amino acids. V was clipped by 1 base and J by 1 base; unmatched bases: 1. Per the germline V gene, CDR1 is SGHTA and CDR2 is FQGNSA.

This clone was counted between two and nine times. The CDR3 region has the DNA TGTGCCAGCAGCGCTATAACAGGGTACGGAACTGAAGCTTTCTTT. This encodes CASSAITGYGTEAFF. V is TRBV9 and J is TRBJ1-1; D may be TRBD1 (6 bases). V lost 3 bases and J lost 5, with 17 bases in between. Germline loops: CDR1 SGDLS, CDR2 YYNGEE. This CDR3 contains 15 residues.

The rearrangement links TRBV9 to TRBJ2-1, with 7 positions matching TRBD2. Germline-derived CDR1 and CDR2 are SGDLS and YYNGEE. The CDR3 consists of 13 residues. J lost 4 bases, V lost 4 bases, and 2 bases had no gene match. CDR3 coding DNA: TGTGCCAGCAGCCGGGGACTATACAATGAGCAGTTCTTC. Residues: CASSRGLYNEQFF.

V and J are TRBV9 and TRBJ1-4; unclear D gene. This CDR3 has 15 amino acids. The V end lost 0 bases, the J end lost 3 bases, and 9 bases lay between the germline ends. The germline CDR1 and CDR2 sequences are SGDLS and YYNGEE. The CDR3 sequence is CASSVDERANEKLFF. CDR3 sequence (DNA): TGTGCCAGCAGCGTAGATGAGCGAGCTAATGAAAAACTGTTTTTT.

The chain carries TRBV10-2 and TRBJ2-5; TRBD2 aligns across 9 bases. Near its end, the DNA agrees better with TRBJ2-7, so the J call may be wrong. Germline V gene data show CDR1 as WSHSY and CDR2 as SAAADI. This CDR3 has 16 residues. This CDR3 is CASSEFSSGATYEQYF. In nucleotides, the CDR3 is TGCGCCAGCAGTGAGTTTTCTAGCGGGGCGACCTACGAGCAGTACTTC.

The chain has TRBV5-6 and TRBJ2-3, with 8 bases matching TRBD2. The ends lost 4 bases at V and 6 bases at J; junction bases unmatched: 16. CDR3 size: 17 residues. Germline CDR1 is SGHDT and CDR2 is YYEEEE. Written as DNA, the CDR3 is TGTGCCAGCAGCAGAGAACCGGGACTAGTTTTTTTGGATACGCAGTATTTT. Its translation is CASSREPGLVFLDTQYF.

V is TRBV7-9 and J is TRBJ2-7; 8 bases are shared with TRBD1. Germline assignment: CDR1 SEHNR and CDR2 FQNEAQ (reference sequence). V trimming: 7 bases; J trimming: 5 bases; junction bases outside the gene matches: 10. This CDR3 contains 14 residues. The CDR3 DNA follows: TGTGCCAGCACCTGGGGGGACAGGCTGAACGAGCAGTACTTC. This codes for CASTWGDRLNEQYF.

The J gene is TRBJ2-1, the V gene TRBV5-6; D gene unclear. The CDR3 length is 14 residues. CDR1 SGHDT and CDR2 YYEEEE come from the germline V gene. V was pared by 4 bases and J by 0 bases, with 8 bases between. CDR3 sequence (DNA): TGTGCCAGCAGCACTCTTAGCTCCTACAATGAGCAGTTCTTC. Its translation is CASSTLSSYNEQFF.

This clone has only a few counts. V usage is TRBV28 and J usage is TRBJ2-7; possible D gene TRBD2, 5 bases. The V end lost 7 bases, the J end lost 4 bases, and 20 bases lay between the germline ends. Germline loops: CDR1 MDHEN, CDR2 SYDVKM. The CDR3 has 15 residues. The CDR3: CASTTPRAALYEQYF. CDR3 bases: TGTGCCAGCACCACCCCCCGAGCGGCGTTATACGAGCAGTACTTC.

The chain joins TRBV27 to TRBJ2-7; maybe TRBD2 (6 bases). Trimming pared 3 bases from V and 6 bases from J, leaving 12 bases between. This CDR3 spans 13 amino acids. Germline CDR1 MNHEY, CDR2 SMNVEV (reference sequence). The CDR3 sequence: CASSLTGAGEQYF. The CDR3 nucleotides are TGTGCCAGCAGTTTGACGGGAGCTGGCGAGCAGTACTTC.

The chain links TRBV9 to TRBJ2-3; 9 bases are a match to TRBD2. This CDR3 has 17 amino acids. V was clipped by 3 bases and J by 4 bases; unmatched bases: 12. Germline-derived CDR1 and CDR2 are SGDLS and YYNGEE. CDR3 sequence reads: CASSGFAAGGPADTQYF. The CDR3 DNA is TGTGCCAGCAGCGGATTTGCGGCGGGAGGGCCAGCAGATACGCAGTATTTT.

In this sample, this clone turned up a few times. The chain's CDR3 is CASSFWRGGPDTQYF. As DNA, the CDR3 is TGTGCCAGCAGTTTCTGGCGGGGGGGCCCAGATACGCAGTATTTT. The chain is built from TRBV27 and TRBJ2-3; 9 bases match TRBD2. The germline V gene has CDR1 MNHEY and CDR2 SMNVEV (reference sequence). V gave up 3 bases and J gave up 4 bases; unmatched junction bases: 5. The length of the CDR3 is 15 residues.